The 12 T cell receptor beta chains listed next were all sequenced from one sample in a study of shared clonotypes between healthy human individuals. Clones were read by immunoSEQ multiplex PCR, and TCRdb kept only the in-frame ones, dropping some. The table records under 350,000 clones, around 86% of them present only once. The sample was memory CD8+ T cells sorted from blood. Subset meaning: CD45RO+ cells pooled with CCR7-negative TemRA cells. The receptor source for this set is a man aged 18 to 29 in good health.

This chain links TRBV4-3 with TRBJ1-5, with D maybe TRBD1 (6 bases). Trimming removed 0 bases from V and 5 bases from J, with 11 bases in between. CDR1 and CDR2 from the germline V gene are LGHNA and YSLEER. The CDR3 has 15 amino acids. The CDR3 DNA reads TGCGCCAGCAGCCAAGAGGACAGAGGGGATCAGCCCCAGCATTTT. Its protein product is CASSQEDRGDQPQHF.

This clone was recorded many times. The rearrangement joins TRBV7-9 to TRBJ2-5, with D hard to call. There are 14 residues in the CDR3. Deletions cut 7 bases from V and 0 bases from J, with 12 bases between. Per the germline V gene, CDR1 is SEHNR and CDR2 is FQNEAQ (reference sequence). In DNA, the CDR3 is TGTGCCAGCACCCTGGATCTGGACCAAGAGACCCAGTACTTC. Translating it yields CASTLDLDQETQYF.

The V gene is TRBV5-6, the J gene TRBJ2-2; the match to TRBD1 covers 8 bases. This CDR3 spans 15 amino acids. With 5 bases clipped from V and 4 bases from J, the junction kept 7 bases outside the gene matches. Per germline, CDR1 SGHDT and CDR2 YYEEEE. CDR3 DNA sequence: TGTGCCAGCAGTATCTGGGACAGGAGCACCGGGGAGCTGTTTTTT. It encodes CASSIWDRSTGELFF. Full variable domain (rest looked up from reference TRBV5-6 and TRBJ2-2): DAGVTQSPTHLIKTRGQQVTLRCSPKSGHDTVSWYQQALGQGPQFIFQYYEEEERQRGNFPDRFSGHQFPNYSSELNVNALLLGDSALYLCASSIWDRSTGELFFGEGSRLTVL.

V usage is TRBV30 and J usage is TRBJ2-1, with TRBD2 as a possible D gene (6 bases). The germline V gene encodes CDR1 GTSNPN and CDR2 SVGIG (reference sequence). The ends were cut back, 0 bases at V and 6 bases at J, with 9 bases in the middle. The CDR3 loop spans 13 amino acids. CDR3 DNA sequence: TGTGCCTGGAGTGTAATGGAGGGCAATGAGCAGTTCTTC. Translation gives CAWSVMEGNEQFF.

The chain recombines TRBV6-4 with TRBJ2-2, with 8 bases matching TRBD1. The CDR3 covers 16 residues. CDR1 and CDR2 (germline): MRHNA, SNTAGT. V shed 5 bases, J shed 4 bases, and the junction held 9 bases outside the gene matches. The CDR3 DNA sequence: TGTGCCAGCAGTTACCTCACAGGGGGATCCACCGGGGAGCTGTTTTTT. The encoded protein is CASSYLTGGSTGELFF.

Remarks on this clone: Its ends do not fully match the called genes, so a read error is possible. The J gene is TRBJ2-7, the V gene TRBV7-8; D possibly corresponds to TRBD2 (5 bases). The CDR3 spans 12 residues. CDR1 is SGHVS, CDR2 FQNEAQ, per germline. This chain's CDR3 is CASSLDLREGFF. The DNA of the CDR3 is TGTGCCAGCAGCCTGGACTTACGTGAGGGCTTCTTC.

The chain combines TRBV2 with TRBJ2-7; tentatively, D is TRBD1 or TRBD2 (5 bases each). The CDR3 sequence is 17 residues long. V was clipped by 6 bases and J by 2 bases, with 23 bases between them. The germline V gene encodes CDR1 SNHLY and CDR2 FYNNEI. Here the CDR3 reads CASRRAGQGRGTYEQYF. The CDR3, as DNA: TGTGCCAGCAGGAGGGCCGGGCAGGGAAGAGGGACCTACGAGCAGTACTTC. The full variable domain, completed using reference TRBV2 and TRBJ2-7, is EPEVTQTPSHQVTQMGQEVILRCVPISNHLYFYWYRQILGQKVEFLVSFYNNEISEKSEIFDDQFSVERPDGSNFTLKIRSTKLEDSAMYFCASRRAGQGRGTYEQYFGPGTRLTVT.

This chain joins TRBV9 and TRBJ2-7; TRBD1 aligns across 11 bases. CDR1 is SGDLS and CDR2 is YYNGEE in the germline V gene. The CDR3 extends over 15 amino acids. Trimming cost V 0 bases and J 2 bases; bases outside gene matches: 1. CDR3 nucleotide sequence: TGTGCCAGCAGCGTAGGGGGACAGGGGGCCTACGAGCAGTACTTC. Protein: CASSVGGQGAYEQYF.

DNA for the CDR3: TGCGCCAGCAGCCAAACAGGGGCTAGCACAGATACGCAGTATTTT. Protein: CASSQTGASTDTQYF. The genes are TRBV4-1 and TRBJ2-3; 7 positions match TRBD1. V shed 2 bases and J 0 bases; nucleotides not matched to a gene: 2. Germline loops: CDR1 MGHRA, CDR2 YSYEKL. The CDR3 spans 15 residues.

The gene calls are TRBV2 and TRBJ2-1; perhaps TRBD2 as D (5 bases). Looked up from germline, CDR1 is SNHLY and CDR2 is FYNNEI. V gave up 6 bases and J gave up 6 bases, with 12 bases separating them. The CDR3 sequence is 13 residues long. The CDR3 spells CASRAPSSNEQFF. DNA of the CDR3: TGTGCCAGCAGGGCACCTAGCAGCAATGAGCAGTTCTTC. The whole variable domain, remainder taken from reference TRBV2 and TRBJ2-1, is EPEVTQTPSHQVTQMGQEVILRCVPISNHLYFYWYRQILGQKVEFLVSFYNNEISEKSEIFDDQFSVERPDGSNFTLKIRSTKLEDSAMYFCASRAPSSNEQFFGPGTRLTVL.

For the CDR3, the DNA is TGTGCCAGCAGCTTGACCGGGAGCTACAATGAGCAGTTCTTC. Its translation is CASSLTGSYNEQFF. The chain carries TRBV11-2 and TRBJ2-1, with a tentative D call TRBD2 (6 bases). The CDR3 loop spans 14 amino acids. V gave up 3 bases and J gave up 3 bases, with 9 bases separating them. CDR1 is SGHAT, CDR2 FQNNGV, per germline.

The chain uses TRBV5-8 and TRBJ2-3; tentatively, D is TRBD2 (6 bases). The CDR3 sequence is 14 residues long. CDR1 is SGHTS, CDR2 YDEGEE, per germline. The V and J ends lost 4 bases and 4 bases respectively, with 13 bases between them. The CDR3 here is CASSLDRLADTQYF. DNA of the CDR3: TGTGCCAGCAGCCTGGACCGACTAGCAGATACGCAGTATTTT.